This TCR beta chain was identified during a study of technical replicates of blood from a handful of donors. The CDR3 has 17 amino acids. V lost 3 bases to trimming and J lost 8 bases, with 23 bases between them. Germline V gene sequence: CDR1 SGHRS, CDR2 YFSETQ. The repertoire was sequenced with immunoSEQ multiplex PCR; TCRdb's copy has only in-frame clones and lacks some. The sample contains 85,000 or so clones, around 94% of which appear only once. The rearrangement links TRBV5-1 to TRBJ1-4; D possibly corresponds to TRBD1 (5 bases). The sequenced material came from T cells isolated from PBMCs. This receptor was taken from a human donor in good health. CDR3 nucleotide sequence: TGCGCCAGCAGCTCCGGGGGGTTCTCGGGCATGATGGAAAAACTGTTTTTT. Amino acids: CASSSGGFSGMMEKLFF.